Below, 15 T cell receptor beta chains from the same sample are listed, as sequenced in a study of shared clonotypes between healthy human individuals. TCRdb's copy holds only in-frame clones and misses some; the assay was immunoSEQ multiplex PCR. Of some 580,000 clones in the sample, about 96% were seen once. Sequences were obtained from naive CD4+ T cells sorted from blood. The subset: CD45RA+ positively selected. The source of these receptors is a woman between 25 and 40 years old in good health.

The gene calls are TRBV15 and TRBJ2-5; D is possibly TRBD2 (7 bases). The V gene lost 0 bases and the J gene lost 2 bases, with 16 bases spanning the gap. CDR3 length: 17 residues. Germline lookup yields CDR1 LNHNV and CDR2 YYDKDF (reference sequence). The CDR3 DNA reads TGTGCCACCAGCAGAGATAGCATGGGAGGGGGTCAAGAGACCCAGTACTTC. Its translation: CATSRDSMGGGQETQYF.

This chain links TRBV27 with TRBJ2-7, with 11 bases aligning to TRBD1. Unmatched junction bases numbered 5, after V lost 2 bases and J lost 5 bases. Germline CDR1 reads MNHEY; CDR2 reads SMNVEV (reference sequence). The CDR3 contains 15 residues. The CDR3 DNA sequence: TGTGCCAGCAGTTTAAGAGGGACAGGGGGGAACGAGCAGTACTTC. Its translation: CASSLRGTGGNEQYF.

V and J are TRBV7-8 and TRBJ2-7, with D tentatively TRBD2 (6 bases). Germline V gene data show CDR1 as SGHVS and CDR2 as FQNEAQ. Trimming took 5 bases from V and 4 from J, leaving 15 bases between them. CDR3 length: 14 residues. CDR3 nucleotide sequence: TGTGCCAGCAGCGAGCGGGTTGGATCGTACGAGCAGTACTTC. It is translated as CASSERVGSYEQYF.

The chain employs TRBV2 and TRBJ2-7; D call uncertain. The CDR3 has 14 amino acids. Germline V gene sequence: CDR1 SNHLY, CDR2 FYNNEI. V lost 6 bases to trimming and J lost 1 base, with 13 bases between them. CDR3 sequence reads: CASSQGRPSYEQYF. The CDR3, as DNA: TGTGCCAGCAGCCAAGGACGACCGTCCTACGAGCAGTACTTC.

For the CDR3, the DNA is TGTGCCAGCAGTAATCACAGGGGAGAAGACGAGCAGTACTTC. It encodes CASSNHRGEDEQYF. The genes are TRBV28 and TRBJ2-7; TRBD1 matches at 7 bases. The CDR3 has 14 amino acids. The V and J ends lost 5 bases and 5 bases, in that order; junction bases with no gene match: 9. Germline CDR1 MDHEN, CDR2 SYDVKM.

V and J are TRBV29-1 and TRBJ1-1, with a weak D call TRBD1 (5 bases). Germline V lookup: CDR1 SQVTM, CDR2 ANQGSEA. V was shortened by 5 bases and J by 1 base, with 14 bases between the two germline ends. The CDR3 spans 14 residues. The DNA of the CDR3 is TGCAGCGTTCGATCAGGGAGGGGGAACACTGAAGCTTTCTTT. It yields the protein CSVRSGRGNTEAFF.

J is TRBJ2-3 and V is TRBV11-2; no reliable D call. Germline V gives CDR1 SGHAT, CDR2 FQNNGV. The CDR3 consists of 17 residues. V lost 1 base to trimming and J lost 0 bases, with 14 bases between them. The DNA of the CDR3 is TGTGCCAGCAGCTTAGCGAGTGTCCCGACGAGCACAGATACGCAGTATTTT. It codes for CASSLASVPTSTDTQYF.

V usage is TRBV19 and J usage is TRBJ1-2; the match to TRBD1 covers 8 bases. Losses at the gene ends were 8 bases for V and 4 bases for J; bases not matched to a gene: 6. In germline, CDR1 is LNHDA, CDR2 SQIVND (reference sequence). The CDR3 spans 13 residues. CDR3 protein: CASWTGLPYGYTF. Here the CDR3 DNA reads TGTGCCAGTTGGACAGGGCTCCCCTATGGCTACACCTTC.

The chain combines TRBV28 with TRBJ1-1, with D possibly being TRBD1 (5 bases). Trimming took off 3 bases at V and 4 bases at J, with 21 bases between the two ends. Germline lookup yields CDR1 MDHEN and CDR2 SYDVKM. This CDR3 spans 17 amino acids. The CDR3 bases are TGTGCCAGCAGTTTTATGTCAGGGTGGGATTCGCGCACTGAAGCTTTCTTT. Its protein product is CASSFMSGWDSRTEAFF.

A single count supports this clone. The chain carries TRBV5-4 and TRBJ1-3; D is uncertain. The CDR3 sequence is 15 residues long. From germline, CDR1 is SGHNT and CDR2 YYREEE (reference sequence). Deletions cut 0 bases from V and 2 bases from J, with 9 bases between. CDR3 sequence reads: CASSLAPQAGNTIYF. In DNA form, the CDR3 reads TGTGCCAGCAGCTTGGCCCCCCAGGCTGGAAACACCATATATTTT. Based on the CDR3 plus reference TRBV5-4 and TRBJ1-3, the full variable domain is ETGVTQSPTHLIKTRGQQVTLRCSSQSGHNTVSWYQQALGQGPQFIFQYYREEENGRGNFPPRFSGLQFPNYSSELNVNALELDDSALYLCASSLAPQAGNTIYFGEGSWLTVV.

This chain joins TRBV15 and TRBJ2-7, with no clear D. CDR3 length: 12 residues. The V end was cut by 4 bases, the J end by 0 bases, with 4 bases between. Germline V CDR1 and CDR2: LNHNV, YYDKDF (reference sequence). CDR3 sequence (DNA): TGTGCCACCAGCAACCGCTCCTACGAGCAGTACTTC. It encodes CATSNRSYEQYF.

CDR3 in amino acids: CASSFSGSWETQYF. As DNA, the CDR3 is TGTGCCAGCAGTTTCTCTGGGAGTTGGGAGACCCAGTACTTC. This rearrangement joins TRBV28 to TRBJ2-5; D is possibly TRBD2 (5 bases). Trimming pared 3 bases from V and 5 bases from J, leaving 13 bases between. CDR1 is MDHEN, CDR2 SYDVKM, per germline. CDR3 length equals 14 residues.

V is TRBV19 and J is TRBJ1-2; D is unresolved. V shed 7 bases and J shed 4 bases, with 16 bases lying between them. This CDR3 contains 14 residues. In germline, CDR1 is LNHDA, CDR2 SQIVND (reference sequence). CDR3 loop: CASIRTGVGYGYTF. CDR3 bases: TGTGCCAGTATCCGGACCGGCGTAGGCTATGGCTACACCTTC.

This chain's CDR3 is CASSLRHEQYF. In DNA, the CDR3 is TGTGCCAGCAGCTTAAGGCACGAGCAGTACTTC. The V gene is TRBV11-2, the J gene TRBJ2-7; D is unresolved. V was trimmed by 2 bases and J by 5 bases, leaving 4 bases between them. In germline, CDR1 is SGHAT, CDR2 FQNNGV. The CDR3 extends over 11 amino acids. The full variable domain, rest sourced from reference TRBV11-2 and TRBJ2-7, is EAGVAQSPRYKIIEKRQSVAFWCNPISGHATLYWYQQILGQGPKLLIQFQNNGVVDDSQLPKDRFSAERLKGVDSTLKIQPAKLEDSAVYLCASSLRHEQYFGPGTRLTVT.

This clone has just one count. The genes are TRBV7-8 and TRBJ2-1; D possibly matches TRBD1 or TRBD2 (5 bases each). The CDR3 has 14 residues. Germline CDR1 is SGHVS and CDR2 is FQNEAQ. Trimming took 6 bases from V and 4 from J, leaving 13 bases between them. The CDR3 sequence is CASSSRDVYNEQFF. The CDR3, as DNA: TGTGCCAGCAGTTCCCGGGACGTTTACAATGAGCAGTTCTTC.